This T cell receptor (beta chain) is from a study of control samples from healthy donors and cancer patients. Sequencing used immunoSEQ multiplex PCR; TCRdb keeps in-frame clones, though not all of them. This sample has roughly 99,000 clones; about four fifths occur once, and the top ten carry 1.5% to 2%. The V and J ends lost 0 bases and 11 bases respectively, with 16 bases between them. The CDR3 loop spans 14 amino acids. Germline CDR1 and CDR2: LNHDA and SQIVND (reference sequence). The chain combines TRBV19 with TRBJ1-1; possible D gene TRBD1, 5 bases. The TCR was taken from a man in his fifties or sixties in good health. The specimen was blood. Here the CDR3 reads CASSIEAGRARAFF. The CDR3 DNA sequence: TGTGCCAGTAGTATAGAGGCTGGCAGGGCGAGGGCTTTCTTT.